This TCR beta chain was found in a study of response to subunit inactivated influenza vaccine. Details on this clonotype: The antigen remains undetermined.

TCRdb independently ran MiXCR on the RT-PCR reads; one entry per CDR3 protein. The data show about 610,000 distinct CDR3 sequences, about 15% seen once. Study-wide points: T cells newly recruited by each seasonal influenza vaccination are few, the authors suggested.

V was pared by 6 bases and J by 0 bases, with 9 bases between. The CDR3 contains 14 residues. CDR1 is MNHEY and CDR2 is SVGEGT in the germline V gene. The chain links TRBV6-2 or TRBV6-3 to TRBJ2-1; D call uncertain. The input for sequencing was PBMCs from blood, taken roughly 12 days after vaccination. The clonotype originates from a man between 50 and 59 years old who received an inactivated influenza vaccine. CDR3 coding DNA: TGTGCCAGCAGCCGCCCTAGCTCCTACAATGAGCAGTTCTTC. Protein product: CASSRPSSYNEQFF.